The 23 T cell receptor beta chains given below trace back to one sample, sequenced in a study of CD8 T cells in ankylosing spondylitis. One entry per CDR3 protein results from TCRdb running MiXCR on the 5' RACE reads. The sample lists 350,000 to 450,000 distinct CDR3 sequences, approximately 20% occurring once. The source material was blood, either unsorted or a sorted T cell fraction (not recorded which). These receptors all come from a male donor with ankylosing spondylitis or in good health (not recorded which).

This clonotype was detected a few times. V gene TRBV9 combines with J gene TRBJ1-4, with D maybe TRBD1 (6 bases). The CDR3 extends over 15 amino acids. Germline CDR1 reads SGDLS; CDR2 reads YYNGEE. Trimming cost V 0 bases and J 6 bases, with 12 bases left between them. CDR3 in DNA: TGTGCCAGCAGCGTAGAGGGAGGGGGTGATGAAAAACTGTTTTTT. Amino acid sequence: CASSVEGGGDEKLFF.

CDR3 nucleotides: TGTGCCAGCACCCTAGTCGGCGCAGGGACAGATACGCAGTATTTT. Residues: CASTLVGAGTDTQYF. The V call is TRBV7-9, the J call TRBJ2-3; a possible D gene is TRBD1 (5 bases). Germline-derived CDR1 and CDR2 are SEHNR and FQNEAQ (reference sequence). The CDR3 has 15 amino acids. The V end lost 7 bases, the J end lost 3 bases, and 17 bases lay between the germline ends.

The chain combines TRBV5-6 with TRBJ2-2; a possible D gene is TRBD1 (6 bases). CDR3 size: 16 residues. In germline, CDR1 is SGHDT, CDR2 YYEEEE. Trimming removed 2 bases from V and 4 bases from J, with 15 bases in between. CDR3 sequence: CASSFYRELGTGELFF. The CDR3 DNA is TGTGCCAGCAGCTTCTACAGGGAGCTCGGCACCGGGGAGCTGTTTTTT.

The chain joins TRBV7-6 to TRBJ2-5; D is perhaps TRBD2 (5 bases). There are 14 residues in the CDR3. CDR1 is SGHVS and CDR2 is FNYEAQ in the germline V gene. V was trimmed by 4 bases and J by 0 bases, leaving 9 bases between them. The CDR3 nucleotides are TGTGCCAGCAGCTCCCCGGGGTACCAAGAGACCCAGTACTTC. Protein product: CASSSPGYQETQYF.

The V call is TRBV5-1, the J call TRBJ2-1; perhaps TRBD1 as D (6 bases). The CDR3 runs 16 residues. V lost 2 bases and J 9 bases, leaving 21 bases between the germline ends. Germline V gene data show CDR1 as SGHRS and CDR2 as YFSETQ. The CDR3 DNA follows: TGCGCCAGCAGCTTTTACTCGGGACAAACCGCAGTTGAGCAGTTCTTC. Its translation: CASSFYSGQTAVEQFF.

This clonotype has a handful of counts. This chain links TRBV7-2 with TRBJ2-3; TRBD2 aligns across 10 bases. V gave up 2 bases and J gave up 1 base; unmatched junction bases: 9. The CDR3 is 18 residues long. The germline CDR1 and CDR2 sequences are SGHTA and FQGNSA. The CDR3 DNA is TGTGCCAGCAGCTTACCGAGCGGGGGGGCCTCCGGCACAGATACGCAGTATTTT. Translation gives CASSLPSGGASGTDTQYF.

With regard to this clonotype: Just one base apart from a much larger clone, this may be a read error. V gene TRBV29-1 combines with J gene TRBJ2-2; 7 bases match TRBD1. V shed 6 bases and J 5 bases; nucleotides not matched to a gene: 3. In germline, CDR1 is SQVTM, CDR2 ANQGSEA. CDR3 length: 12 residues. CDR3 in DNA: TGCAGCGTGGGGACAGAAACCGGGGAGCTGTTTTTT. It codes for CSVGTETGELFF.

The chain couples TRBV7-8 to TRBJ2-7, with no clear D. Germline assignment: CDR1 SGHVS and CDR2 FQNEAQ. Trimming removed 11 bases from V and 0 bases from J, with 8 bases in between. The CDR3 covers 11 residues. CDR3 in amino acids: CACKSSYEQYF. DNA for the CDR3: TGTGCCTGTAAAAGCTCCTACGAGCAGTACTTC.

The CDR3, as DNA: TGTGCCAGCACTAGATCTCGTAGCACAGATACGCAGTATTTT. Translation gives CASTRSRSTDTQYF. V and J are TRBV2 and TRBJ2-3; D is unresolved. Deletions cut 7 bases from V and 0 bases from J, with 11 bases between. There are 14 residues in the CDR3. The germline V gene has CDR1 SNHLY and CDR2 FYNNEI.

This clonotype showed up just a few times. The genes are TRBV3-1 and TRBJ2-7; D might be TRBD1 or TRBD2, each matching 6 bases. The CDR3 is 15 residues long. Trimming pared 4 bases from V and 1 base from J, leaving 14 bases between. Germline V gene lookup returns CDR1 LGHDT and CDR2 YNNKEL (reference sequence). CDR3 sequence (DNA): TGTGCCAGCAGCCCGGAGGGGGTAGGGTCCTACGAGCAGTACTTC. Amino acids: CASSPEGVGSYEQYF.

V usage is TRBV11-2 and J usage is TRBJ2-7; the match to TRBD1 covers 7 bases. J gave up 0 bases and V 7 bases, and 6 bases lay outside the gene matches. The length of the CDR3 is 14 residues. Germline V gene data show CDR1 as SGHAT and CDR2 as FQNNGV. The CDR3 protein is CASTNRGSSYEQYF. The CDR3 DNA is TGTGCCAGCACCAACAGGGGTAGCTCCTACGAGCAGTACTTC.

This clonotype was detected only a few times. The chain joins TRBV16 to TRBJ2-7; 8 positions agree with TRBD1. J lost 7 bases, V lost 0 bases, and 8 bases had no gene match. From germline, CDR1 is KGHSY and CDR2 FQNENV. The CDR3 covers 15 residues. The CDR3 DNA is TGTGCCAGCAGCCAATCGACAGGGGTTATAGAGGAGCAGTACTTC. Translating it yields CASSQSTGVIEEQYF.

This chain connects TRBV29-1 to TRBJ2-2, with D tentatively TRBD1 (5 bases). CDR3 size: 14 residues. The V gene lost 5 bases and the J gene lost 1 base, with 11 bases spanning the gap. In germline, CDR1 is SQVTM, CDR2 ANQGSEA. CDR3 DNA sequence: TGCAGCGTTACCTCACAGGAGAACACCGGGGAGCTGTTTTTT. It codes for CSVTSQENTGELFF.

The table lists this clonotype with a few counts. The chain joins TRBV9 to TRBJ2-5; D remains ambiguous. V was clipped by 4 bases and J by 0 bases, with 10 bases between them. Germline assignment: CDR1 SGDLS and CDR2 YYNGEE. This CDR3 is 14 amino acids long. The CDR3 region is CASSPDGDQETQYF. Written as DNA, the CDR3 is TGTGCCAGCAGCCCCGACGGAGACCAAGAGACCCAGTACTTC.

The chain employs TRBV4-1 and TRBJ2-1, with 8 bases that match TRBD2. Germline V gene sequence: CDR1 MGHRA, CDR2 YSYEKL. CDR3 length: 14 amino acids. The junction had 2 bases not matched to a gene; V was cut back by 3 bases and J by 4 bases. CDR3 residues: CASSHQRGYNEQFF. The CDR3 DNA reads TGCGCCAGCAGCCATCAGCGGGGGTACAATGAGCAGTTCTTC.

There are a few counts of this clonotype. The chain has TRBV6-1 and TRBJ2-1, with D possibly matching TRBD1 (6 bases). Trimming took off 5 bases at V and 3 bases at J, with 17 bases between the two ends. This CDR3 is 16 amino acids long. Germline V lookup: CDR1 MNHNS, CDR2 SASEGT. CDR3 bases: TGTGCCAGCAGTCTCCTCCGGGACACCTTCTACAATGAGCAGTTCTTC. It codes for CASSLLRDTFYNEQFF.

There are a few counts of this clonotype. The chain links TRBV11-2 to TRBJ2-7; the D is unclear. This CDR3 comprises 14 residues. Trimming cost V 1 base and J 2 bases, with 9 bases left between them. Germline CDR1 SGHAT, CDR2 FQNNGV. CDR3 region: CASSLGWGPYEQYF. The CDR3 DNA sequence: TGTGCCAGCAGCTTAGGTTGGGGTCCCTACGAGCAGTACTTC.

The table lists this clonotype with a few counts. The CDR3 here is CASKSHGGNQPQHF. The CDR3 DNA sequence: TGTGCCAGTAAGTCCCACGGGGGCAATCAGCCCCAGCATTTT. V is TRBV19 and J is TRBJ1-5; the D is unclear. The V end was cut by 7 bases, the J end by 2 bases, with 12 bases between. The CDR3 totals 14 residues. Germline V gene lookup returns CDR1 LNHDA and CDR2 SQIVND (reference sequence).

This clonotype was detected a few times. The chain is built from TRBV5-1 and TRBJ2-7, with D maybe TRBD1 (6 bases). The V end was cut by 4 bases, the J end by 3 bases, with 8 bases between. CDR3 length: 12 amino acids. The V gene's germline CDR1 is SGHRS and CDR2 YFSETQ. The CDR3 loop is CASSNRVYEQYF. The CDR3 coding sequence is TGCGCCAGCAGCAACAGGGTCTACGAGCAGTACTTC.

This clonotype was found a few times. V gene TRBV12-3 or TRBV12-4 combines with J gene TRBJ2-1; D unclear. The germline V and J ends were trimmed by 3 bases and 8 bases, with 8 bases remaining between them. The CDR3 consists of 12 residues. The CDR3 DNA sequence: TGTGCCAGCAGTTTCTTGGTAGATGAGCAGTTCTTC. Residues: CASSFLVDEQFF.

In its sample, this clonotype was seen a few times. The chain joins TRBV4-1 to TRBJ2-7; 10 positions agree with TRBD2. V dropped 0 bases and J dropped 5; count of bases not matched to a gene: 7. The germline gives CDR1 MGHRA, CDR2 YSYEKL. The CDR3 spans 16 residues. This CDR3 reads CASSQDPLAGANEQYF. CDR3 sequence (DNA): TGCGCCAGCAGCCAAGACCCCCTAGCGGGGGCCAACGAGCAGTACTTC.

J is TRBJ2-7 and V is TRBV29-1, with D maybe TRBD2 (5 bases). Germline assignment: CDR1 SQVTM and CDR2 ANQGSEA. CDR3 length equals 12 residues. Trimming took 3 bases from V and 6 from J, leaving 12 bases between them. The CDR3 protein is CSVEGAGPEQYF. The CDR3, as DNA: TGCAGCGTTGAGGGAGCCGGCCCCGAGCAGTACTTC.

The chain uses TRBV20-1 and TRBJ2-2; 11 bases line up with TRBD2. This CDR3 region has 16 residues. The V gene end was trimmed by 3 bases and the J gene end by 6 bases; junction bases not matched to a gene: 9. CDR1 and CDR2 (germline): DFQATT, SNEGSKA (reference sequence). As DNA, the CDR3 is TGCAGTGCTAGGACTAGCGGGGAGGGTATGCCCGGGGAGCTGTTTTTT. Its protein product is CSARTSGEGMPGELFF.